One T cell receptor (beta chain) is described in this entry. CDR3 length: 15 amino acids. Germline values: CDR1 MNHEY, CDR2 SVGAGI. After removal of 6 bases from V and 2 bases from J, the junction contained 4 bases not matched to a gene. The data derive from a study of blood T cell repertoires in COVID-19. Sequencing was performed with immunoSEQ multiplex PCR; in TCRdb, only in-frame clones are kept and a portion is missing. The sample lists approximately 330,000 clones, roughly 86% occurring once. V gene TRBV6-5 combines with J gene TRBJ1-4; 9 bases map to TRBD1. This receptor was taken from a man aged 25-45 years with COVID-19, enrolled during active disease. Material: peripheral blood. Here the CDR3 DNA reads TGTGCCAGCAGCGATGGACAGGGGACTAATGAAAAACTGTTTTTT. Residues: CASSDGQGTNEKLFF.